These 20 T cell receptor beta chains originate from one sample sequenced in a study of blood T cells in healthy people across ages (dated by TCRdb to 2014 to 2015). Preparation of the library involved 5' RACE. The sample was run on an Illumina HiSeq 2500. The second PCR ran for roughly 7 to 12 cycles and used a J-beta primer mix along with a sample-barcoded 5' primer. Through fastp at Q25 and MiXCR, TCRdb rebuilt clones from the public reads, retaining in-frame beta chains. Here each entry gathers all rows of one CDR3 protein and keeps the most common genes and DNA. Within this sample are 650,000 to 1,000,000 distinct CDR3 sequences, with about 34% of them counted one time only. 13% of the sample goes to the ten largest clones. Sequencing input: blood. These receptors came from a man aged 18 to 29 in good health.

The V and J genes are TRBV20-1 and TRBJ1-2, with D perhaps TRBD1 (5 bases). Germline CDR1 is DFQATT and CDR2 is SNEGSKA (reference sequence). There are 13 residues in the CDR3. V lost 4 bases to trimming and J lost 8 bases, with 17 bases between them. DNA for the CDR3: TGCAGTGCTACCAGACAGCTGTTGGGAGGCTACACCTTC. It encodes CSATRQLLGGYTF.

This clonotype occurred a few times. Here the CDR3 reads CASSYFARPGQGAGDTQYF. The CDR3 region has the DNA TGTGCCAGCAGTTATTTCGCCCGACCGGGACAGGGGGCCGGAGATACGCAGTATTTT. V gene TRBV6-5 combines with J gene TRBJ2-3; 12 nucleotides agree with TRBD1. The length of the CDR3 is 19 residues. Germline values: CDR1 MNHEY, CDR2 SVGAGI. J gave up 5 bases and V 3 bases, and 15 bases lay outside the gene matches.

This chain links TRBV12-3 or TRBV12-4 with TRBJ1-2; D gene ambiguous. The CDR3 has 15 amino acids. With 6 bases removed from V and 12 bases from J, the gap between germline ends came to 26 bases. In DNA form, the CDR3 reads TGTGCCAGCAGCCGGGAGGAGGGATTAAGGCGGCGGGACACCTTC. It encodes CASSREEGLRRRDTF.

As for this clonotype: A read error is possible here, since a much larger clone lies one base away. V gene TRBV20-1 combines with J gene TRBJ2-1; D may match TRBD1 or TRBD2 (5 bases each). V lost 3 bases, J lost 6 bases, and 12 bases lay in between. In germline, CDR1 is DFQATT, CDR2 SNEGSKA (reference sequence). This CDR3 region has 13 residues. The CDR3 reads CSASHGTFNEQFF. The CDR3 region has the DNA TGCAGTGCTAGCCATGGGACCTTCAATGAGCAGTTCTTC.

Remarks on this clonotype: Just one base apart from a much larger clone, this may be a read error. The chain combines TRBV7-9 with TRBJ2-1; the match to TRBD1 covers 10 bases. The V gene end was trimmed by 4 bases and the J gene end by 5 bases; junction bases not matched to a gene: 5. Germline V gene sequence: CDR1 SEHNR, CDR2 FQNEAQ (reference sequence). The CDR3 sequence is 15 residues long. In nucleotides, the CDR3 is TGTGCCAGCAGCTCCGGGGACAGGGGAGACAATGAGCAGTTCTTC. This gives the protein CASSSGDRGDNEQFF.

V and J are TRBV12-3 or TRBV12-4 and TRBJ2-6; the D is unclear. The V end lost 6 bases, the J end lost 2 bases, and 11 bases lay between the germline ends. This CDR3 is 15 amino acids long. The DNA for the CDR3 is TGTGCCAGCAGCCCCGCGATCCCTGGGGCCAACGTCCTGACTTTC. Translating gives CASSPAIPGANVLTF.

J is TRBJ2-5 and V is TRBV7-7, with a tentative D call TRBD2 (6 bases). The CDR3 totals 13 residues. From germline, CDR1 is SSHAT and CDR2 FNYEAQ (reference sequence). The V end lost 7 bases, the J end lost 3 bases, and 12 bases lay between the germline ends. CDR3 region: CASKTEGEETQYF. The DNA of the CDR3 is TGTGCCAGCAAAACGGAGGGAGAAGAGACCCAGTACTTC.

The chain is built from TRBV4-1 and TRBJ1-3, with a possible D match to TRBD1 (5 bases). The CDR3 is made up of 17 amino acids. V lost 4 bases and J 4 bases, leaving 20 bases between the germline ends. Germline lookup yields CDR1 MGHRA and CDR2 YSYEKL. The CDR3 bases are TGCGCCAGCAGCCCCCGACAGTTCGACCCGAGCGGAAACACCATATATTTT. Translation gives CASSPRQFDPSGNTIYF.

This rearrangement joins TRBV7-6 to TRBJ1-1; possibly TRBD1 for D (5 bases). CDR3 length: 14 residues. Germline-derived CDR1 and CDR2 are SGHVS and FNYEAQ. V lost 1 base and J lost 4, with 10 bases in between. The CDR3 DNA follows: TGTGCCAGCAGCTTAGGTCGGGGGTCCACTGAAGCTTTCTTT. This gives the protein CASSLGRGSTEAFF.

This chain uses TRBV9 with TRBJ2-3; the D gene is possibly TRBD2 (6 bases). CDR3 size: 16 residues. Germline loops: CDR1 SGDLS, CDR2 YYNGEE. Trimming cost V 2 bases and J 4 bases, with 17 bases left between them. CDR3 DNA: TGTGCCAGCAGCGTGGCATCCGCGGGGATGGCAGATACGCAGTATTTT. Its protein is CASSVASAGMADTQYF. Full variable domain (rest looked up from reference TRBV9 and TRBJ2-3): DSGVTQTPKHLITATGQRVTLRCSPRSGDLSVYWYQQSLDQGLQFLIQYYNGEERAKGNILERFSAQQFPDLHSELNLSSLELGDSALYFCASSVASAGMADTQYFGPGTRLTVL.

This chain links TRBV5-8 with TRBJ2-7; D remains ambiguous. The DNA end is more similar to TRBJ2-4, so the J call may be wrong. CDR3 length: 16 amino acids. The germline V gene has CDR1 SGHTS and CDR2 YDEGEE. CDR3: CASSFVVAVAKNIQYF. The CDR3 DNA is TGTGCCAGCAGCTTCGTTGTTGCGGTTGCCAAAAACATTCAGTACTTC.

The DNA of the CDR3 is TGTGCCAGCAGTTACCGAGGACAGGCACTCAAATTCTACGAGCAGTACTTC. Translating gives CASSYRGQALKFYEQYF. The genes are TRBV6-2 or TRBV6-3 and TRBJ2-7, with TRBD1 matching 7 bases. CDR1 and CDR2 from the germline V gene are MNHEY and SVGEGT. The junction had 13 bases not matched to a gene; V was cut back by 2 bases and J by 3 bases. The CDR3 runs to 17 residues.

The chain links TRBV10-3 to TRBJ1-1; D is ambiguous. Trimming removed 2 bases at V and 0 bases at J, with 10 bases between. The CDR3 is 15 amino acids. Germline loops: CDR1 ENHRY, CDR2 SYGVKD. This CDR3 is CAISEGETMNTEAFF. The CDR3 DNA follows: TGTGCCATCAGTGAGGGGGAAACCATGAACACTGAAGCTTTCTTT.

Regarding this clonotype: At one of its ends the junction is not consistent with the germline gene, which may arise from a read error. The genes are TRBV12-3 or TRBV12-4 and TRBJ2-3; D is uncertain. CDR3 length equals 12 residues. The CDR3 DNA follows: TGTGCCAGCAGTTTCGATACAGATGCGCAATATTTT. Its translation is CASSFDTDAQYF.

This chain joins TRBV13 and TRBJ1-2; 7 positions match TRBD1. The germline V gene has CDR1 PRHDT and CDR2 FYEKMQ (reference sequence). V trimming: 2 bases; J trimming: 8 bases; junction bases outside the gene matches: 17. The CDR3 is 17 amino acids. CDR3 residues: CASSLRGGTRGRRGYTF. CDR3 coding DNA: TGTGCCAGCAGCTTAAGAGGGGGTACCAGGGGGAGAAGGGGCTACACCTTC.

This clonotype was counted a few times. The chain links TRBV7-2 to TRBJ2-7; either TRBD1 or TRBD2 may fit D (6 bases each). The CDR3 is 20 amino acids. Germline lookup yields CDR1 SGHTA and CDR2 FQGNSA. V lost 2 bases and J lost 0, with 26 bases in between. CDR3 DNA: TGTGCCAGCAGCTTATCCAGGTGGAGGGGCCAGGACAGAAGCTCCTACGAGCAGTACTTC. Its translation: CASSLSRWRGQDRSSYEQYF.

This clonotype was seen at least ten times. This chain connects TRBV20-1 to TRBJ2-4; TRBD1 might be the D (5 bases). V gave up 1 base and J gave up 6 bases, with 13 bases separating them. CDR3 length equals 14 residues. Germline V CDR1 and CDR2: DFQATT, SNEGSKA (reference sequence). Written as DNA, the CDR3 is TGCAGTGCTAGAGTCCAGGGAAAAGGAAACATTCAGTACTTC. Its translation: CSARVQGKGNIQYF.

This clonotype was detected only a few times. This chain joins TRBV25-1 and TRBJ1-1; 12 bases line up with TRBD1. The germline CDR1 and CDR2 sequences are MGHDK and SYGVNS. The CDR3 extends over 16 amino acids. J lost 5 bases, V lost 6 bases, and 10 bases had no gene match. The CDR3 loop reads CASSAGTGGIVTEAFF. Here the CDR3 DNA reads TGTGCCAGCAGCGCCGGGACAGGGGGCATCGTGACTGAAGCTTTCTTT.

As to this clonotype: One base away lies a much larger clone, so this may be a sequencing read error. The chain carries TRBV4-2 and TRBJ2-1; 7 bases fit TRBD1. V was pared by 1 base and J by 6 bases, with 12 bases of the junction left unmatched. Germline V gene sequence: CDR1 LGHNA, CDR2 YNFKEQ. The CDR3 extends over 17 amino acids. The CDR3 sequence is CASSQGDTGVEVNEQFF. DNA of the CDR3: TGTGCCAGCAGCCAAGGGGACACAGGGGTAGAAGTCAATGAGCAGTTCTTC.

In its sample, this clonotype was seen once. It may be a read error: a sequence one base away is much more abundant. The chain couples TRBV20-1 to TRBJ2-3, with 7 bases matching TRBD2. V was clipped by 0 bases and J by 10 bases; unmatched bases: 10. Germline assignment: CDR1 DFQATT and CDR2 SNEGSKA (reference sequence). This CDR3 comprises 14 residues. The CDR3 sequence: CSAREKTSRDAQYF. CDR3 nucleotides: TGCAGTGCTAGAGAGAAGACTAGCCGGGATGCGCAGTATTTT.